This T cell receptor beta chain came from a study of T cell responses to AZD1222 COVID-19 vaccine. The CDR3 spans 17 residues. V gave up 4 bases and J gave up 0 bases; unmatched junction bases: 9. CDR1 is LGHDT and CDR2 is YNNKEL in the germline V gene (reference sequence). The method was immunoSEQ multiplex PCR; TCRdb's version includes in-frame clones alone and lacks a portion of them. Of approximately 150,000 clones listed, roughly 91% are singletons. The sequence derives from an adult who received the AZD1222 COVID-19 vaccine. The sample was peripheral blood, taken 28 days after the second AZD1222 dose. The chain is built from TRBV3-1 (or the pseudogene TRBV3-2) and TRBJ1-3; 7 nucleotides agree with TRBD1. The CDR3: CASSRTRGSGSGNTIYF. The CDR3 DNA follows: TGTGCCAGCAGCCGTACCAGGGGGTCAGGCTCTGGAAACACCATATATTTT.